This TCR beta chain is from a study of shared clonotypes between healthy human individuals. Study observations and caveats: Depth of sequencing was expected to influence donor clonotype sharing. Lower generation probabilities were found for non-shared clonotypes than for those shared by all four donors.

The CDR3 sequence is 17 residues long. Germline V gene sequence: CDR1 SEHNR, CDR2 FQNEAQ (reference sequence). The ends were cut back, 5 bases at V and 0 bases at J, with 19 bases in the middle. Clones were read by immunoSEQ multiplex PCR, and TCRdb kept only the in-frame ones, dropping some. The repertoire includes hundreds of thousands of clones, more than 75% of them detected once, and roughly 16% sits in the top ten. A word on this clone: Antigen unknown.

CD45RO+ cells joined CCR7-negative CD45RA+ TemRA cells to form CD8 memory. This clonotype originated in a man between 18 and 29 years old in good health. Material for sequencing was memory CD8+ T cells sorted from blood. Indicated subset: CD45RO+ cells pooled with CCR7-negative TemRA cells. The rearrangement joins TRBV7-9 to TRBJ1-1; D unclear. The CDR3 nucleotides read TGTGCCAGCAGCCCTAGCCCCCACTGGATCATGAACACTGAAGCTTTCTTT. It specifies CASSPSPHWIMNTEAFF.